Included here is one TCR beta chain sequence, with context. The authors ran a second PCR of roughly 6 to 12 cycles using a sample-barcoded 5' primer and a J-beta primer mix. TCRdb reprocessed the 5' RACE reads with MiXCR, giving one entry per CDR3 protein. The sample lists roughly 800,000 distinct CDR3 sequences, about 62% occurring once. V lost 4 bases, J lost 6 bases, and 20 bases lay in between. The CDR3 contains 16 residues. Per germline, CDR1 MNHEY and CDR2 SVGEGT. The data were taken from a study of blood T cells in healthy people across ages. The sequence derives from a man aged 30-40 years in good health. V and J are TRBV6-2 or TRBV6-3 and TRBJ2-3, with D perhaps TRBD1 (6 bases). Sequencing was performed on blood. The CDR3 loop reads CASSSPVQGSFDTQYF. CDR3 nucleotides: TGTGCCAGCAGTTCCCCCGTACAGGGAAGCTTCGATACGCAGTATTTT.